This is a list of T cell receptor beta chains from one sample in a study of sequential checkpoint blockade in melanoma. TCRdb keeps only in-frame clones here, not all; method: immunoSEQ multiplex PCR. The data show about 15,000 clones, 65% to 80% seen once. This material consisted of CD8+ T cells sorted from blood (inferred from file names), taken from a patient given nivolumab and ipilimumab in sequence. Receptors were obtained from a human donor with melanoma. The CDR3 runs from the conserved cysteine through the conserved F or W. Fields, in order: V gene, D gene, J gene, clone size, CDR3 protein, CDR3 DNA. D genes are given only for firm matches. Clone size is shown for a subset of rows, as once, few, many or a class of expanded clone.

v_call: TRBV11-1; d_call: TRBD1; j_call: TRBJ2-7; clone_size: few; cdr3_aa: CASSLPGQGGEQYF; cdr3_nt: TGTGCCAGCAGCTTGCCGGGACAGGGGGGTGAGCAGTACTTC
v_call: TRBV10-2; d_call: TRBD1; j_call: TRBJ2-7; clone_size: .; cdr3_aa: CASSGTGGFSYEQYF; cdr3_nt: TGCGCCAGCAGTGGAACAGGGGGGTTTTCCTACGAGCAGTACTTC
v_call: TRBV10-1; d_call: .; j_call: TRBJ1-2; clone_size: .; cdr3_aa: CASSETQGDTNYGYTF; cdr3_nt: TGCGCCAGCAGTGAGACACAAGGGGACACTAACTATGGCTACACCTTC
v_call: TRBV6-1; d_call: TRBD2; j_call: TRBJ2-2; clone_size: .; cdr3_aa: CASSDRVAGTGELFF; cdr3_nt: TGTGCCAGCAGTGATCGGGTAGCGGGAACCGGGGAGCTGTTTTTT
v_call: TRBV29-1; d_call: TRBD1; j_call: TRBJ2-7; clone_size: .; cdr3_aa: CSVSGTGGTYEQYF; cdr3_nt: TGCAGCGTTTCCGGGACAGGGGGAACCTACGAGCAGTACTTC
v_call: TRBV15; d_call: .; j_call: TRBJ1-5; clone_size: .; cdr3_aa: CATSRDSNTGSGNQPQHF; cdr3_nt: TGTGCCACCAGCAGAGATTCGAACACAGGATCGGGCAATCAGCCCCAGCATTTT
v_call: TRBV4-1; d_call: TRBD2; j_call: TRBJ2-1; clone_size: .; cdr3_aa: CASSHEASGGDNEQFF; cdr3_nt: TGCGCCAGCAGCCACGAAGCTAGCGGGGGTGATAATGAGCAGTTCTTC
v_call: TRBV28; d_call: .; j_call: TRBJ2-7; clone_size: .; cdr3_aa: CASSNRVGSYEQYF; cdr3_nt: TGTGCCAGCAGTAATCGCGTGGGGAGCTACGAGCAGTACTTC
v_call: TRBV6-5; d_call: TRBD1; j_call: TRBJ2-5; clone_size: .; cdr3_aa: CASSPRDRNRETQYF; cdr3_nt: TGTGCCAGCAGTCCGCGGGACAGGAATCGGGAGACCCAGTACTTC
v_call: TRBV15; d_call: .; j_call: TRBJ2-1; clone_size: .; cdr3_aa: CATSRDASPAYNEQFF; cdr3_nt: TGTGCCACCAGCAGAGATGCTAGCCCGGCTTACAATGAGCAGTTCTTC
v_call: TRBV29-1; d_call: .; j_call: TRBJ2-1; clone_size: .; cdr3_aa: CSVGGVEGISSYNEQFF; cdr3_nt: TGCAGCGTAGGGGGAGTAGAGGGAATCAGCTCCTACAATGAGCAGTTCTTC
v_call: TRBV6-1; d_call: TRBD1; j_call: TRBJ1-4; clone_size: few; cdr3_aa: CASRAPTGGHEKLFF; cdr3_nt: TGTGCCAGCAGGGCCCCGACAGGGGGCCATGAAAAACTGTTTTTT
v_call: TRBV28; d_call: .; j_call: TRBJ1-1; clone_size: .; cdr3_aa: CASSPRQMNTEAFF; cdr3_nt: TGTGCCAGCAGCCCTCGACAGATGAACACTGAAGCTTTCTTT
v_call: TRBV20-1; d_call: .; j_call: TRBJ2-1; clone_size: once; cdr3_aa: CSADNYNEQFF; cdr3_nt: TGCAGTGCCGACAATTACAATGAGCAGTTCTTC
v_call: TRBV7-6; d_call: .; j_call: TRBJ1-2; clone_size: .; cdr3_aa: CASSSPDSYGYTF; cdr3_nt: TGTGCCAGCAGCTCACCCGACAGCTATGGCTACACCTTC
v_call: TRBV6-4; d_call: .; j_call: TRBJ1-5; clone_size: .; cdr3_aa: CASRPSGFKQQPQHF; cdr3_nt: TGTGCCAGCAGACCCTCAGGGTTTAAGCAGCAGCCCCAGCATTTT
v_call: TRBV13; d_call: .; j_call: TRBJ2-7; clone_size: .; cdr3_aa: CASSFNGKAYEQYF; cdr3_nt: TGTGCCAGCAGCTTTAACGGTAAAGCCTACGAGCAGTACTTC
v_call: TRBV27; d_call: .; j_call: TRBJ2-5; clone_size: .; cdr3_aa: CASSSLAEAKETQYF; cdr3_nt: TGTGCCAGCAGTTCCTTAGCGGAGGCTAAAGAGACCCAGTACTTC
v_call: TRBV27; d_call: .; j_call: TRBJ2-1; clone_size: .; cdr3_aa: CASSILYGLREQFF; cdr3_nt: TGTGCCAGCAGTATACTATACGGACTCCGTGAGCAGTTCTTC
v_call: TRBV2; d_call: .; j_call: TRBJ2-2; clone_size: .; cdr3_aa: CASTEVWTTNAGELFF; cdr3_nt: TGTGCCAGCACTGAAGTGTGGACTACGAACGCCGGGGAGCTGTTTTTT
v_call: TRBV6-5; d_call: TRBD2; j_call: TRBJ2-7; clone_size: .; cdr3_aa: CASTNGGAQYF; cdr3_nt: TGTGCCAGCACCAACGGGGGGGCGCAGTACTTC
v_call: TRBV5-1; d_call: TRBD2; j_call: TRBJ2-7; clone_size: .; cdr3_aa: CASSLATGGYEQYF; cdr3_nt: TGCGCCAGCAGCTTGGCCACGGGAGGTTACGAGCAGTACTTC
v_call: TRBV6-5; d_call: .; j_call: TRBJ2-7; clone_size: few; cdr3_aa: CASSYGEGEPYEQYF; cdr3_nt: TGTGCCAGCAGTTACGGCGAGGGGGAACCCTACGAGCAGTACTTC
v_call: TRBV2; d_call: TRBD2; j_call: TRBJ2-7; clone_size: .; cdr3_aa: CASSSLAGRNYEQYF; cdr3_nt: TGTGCCAGCAGTAGCTTAGCGGGAAGGAATTACGAGCAGTACTTC
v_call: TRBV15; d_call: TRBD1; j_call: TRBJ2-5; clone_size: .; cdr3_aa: CATRSGTEETQYF; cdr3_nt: TGTGCCACCAGGTCCGGGACAGAAGAGACCCAGTACTTC
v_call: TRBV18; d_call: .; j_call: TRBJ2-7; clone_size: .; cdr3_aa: CASSPPGWGRYEQYF; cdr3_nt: TGTGCCAGCTCACCCCCAGGATGGGGGCGGTACGAGCAGTACTTC
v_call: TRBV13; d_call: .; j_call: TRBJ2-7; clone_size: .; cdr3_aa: CASSSGLVYEQYF; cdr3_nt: TGTGCCAGCAGCAGTGGCCTAGTCTACGAGCAGTACTTC
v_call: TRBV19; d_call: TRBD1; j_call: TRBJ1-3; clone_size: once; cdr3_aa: CASSTGQSFLYF; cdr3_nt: TGTGCCAGTAGTACGGGACAGTCTTTCCTATATTTT
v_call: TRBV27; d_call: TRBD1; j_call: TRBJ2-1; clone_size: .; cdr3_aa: CASSFWTGSYNEQFF; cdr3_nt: TGTGCCAGCAGTTTTTGGACAGGCTCCTACAATGAGCAGTTCTTC
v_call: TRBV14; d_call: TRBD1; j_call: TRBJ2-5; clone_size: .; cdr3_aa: CASSEGTGRTEFMETQYF; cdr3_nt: TGTGCCAGCAGCGAGGGGACAGGGCGCACCGAGTTTATGGAGACCCAGTACTTC
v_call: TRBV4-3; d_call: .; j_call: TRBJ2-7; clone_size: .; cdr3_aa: CASSQSDSYEQYF; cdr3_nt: TGCGCCAGCAGCCAAAGCGATTCCTACGAGCAGTACTTC
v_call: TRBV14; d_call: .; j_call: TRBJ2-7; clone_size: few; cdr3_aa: CASSHLTYEQYF; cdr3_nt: TGTGCCAGCAGCCATTTAACCTACGAGCAGTACTTC
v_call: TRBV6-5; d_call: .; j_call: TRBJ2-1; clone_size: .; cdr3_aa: CASTRRQKLNNEQFF; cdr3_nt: TGTGCCAGCACCAGGCGACAGAAACTAAACAATGAGCAGTTCTTC
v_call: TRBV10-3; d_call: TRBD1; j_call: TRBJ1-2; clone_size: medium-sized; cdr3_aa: CATHPQTGWDGYTF; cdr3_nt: TGTGCCACCCACCCCCAGACAGGGTGGGATGGCTACACCTTC
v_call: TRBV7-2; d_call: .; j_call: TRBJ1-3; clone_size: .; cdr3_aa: CAILRGNTIYF; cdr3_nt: TGTGCCATCCTACGTGGAAACACCATATATTTT
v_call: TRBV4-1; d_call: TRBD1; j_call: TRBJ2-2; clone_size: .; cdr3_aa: CASSQVGQGDTGELFF; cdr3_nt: TGCGCCAGCAGCCAAGTGGGACAGGGCGACACCGGGGAGCTGTTTTTT
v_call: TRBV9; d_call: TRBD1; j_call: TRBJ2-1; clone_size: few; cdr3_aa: CASSPRTGSNEQFF; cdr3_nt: TGTGCCAGCAGCCCGAGGACAGGGTCCAATGAGCAGTTCTTC
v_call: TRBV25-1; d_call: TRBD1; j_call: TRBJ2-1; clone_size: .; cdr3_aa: CASSPTGGTGQYNEQFF; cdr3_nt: TGTGCCAGCAGCCCCACAGGAGGGACAGGTCAATACAATGAGCAGTTCTTC
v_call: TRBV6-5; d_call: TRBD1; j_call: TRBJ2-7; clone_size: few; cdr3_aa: CASRDRGVWEQYF; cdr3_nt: TGTGCCAGTAGGGACAGGGGTGTATGGGAGCAGTACTTC
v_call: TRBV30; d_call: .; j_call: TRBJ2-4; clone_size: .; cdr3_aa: CAWSITARDIQYF; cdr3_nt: TGTGCCTGGAGTATTACAGCCAGGGACATTCAGTACTTC
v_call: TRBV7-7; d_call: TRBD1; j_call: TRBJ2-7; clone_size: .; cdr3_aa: CASSLHPGQGIYGISYEQYF; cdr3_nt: TGTGCCAGCAGCCTACATCCGGGACAGGGGATTTACGGGATCAGCTACGAGCAGTACTTC
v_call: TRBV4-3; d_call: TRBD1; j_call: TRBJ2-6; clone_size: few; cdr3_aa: CASSEEQGAGANVLTF; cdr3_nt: TGCGCCAGCAGCGAAGAACAGGGGGCTGGGGCCAACGTCCTGACTTTC
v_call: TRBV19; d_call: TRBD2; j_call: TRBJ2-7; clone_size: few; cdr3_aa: CASSEGLAGYEQYF; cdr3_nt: TGTGCCAGTAGTGAAGGACTAGCGGGCTACGAGCAGTACTTC
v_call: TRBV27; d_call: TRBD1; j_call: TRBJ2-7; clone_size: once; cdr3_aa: CASSLLQGALLHEQYF; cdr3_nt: TGTGCCAGCAGTCTTCTACAGGGGGCGTTGTTACACGAGCAGTACTTC
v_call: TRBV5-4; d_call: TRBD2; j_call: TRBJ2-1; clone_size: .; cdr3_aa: CASSSPGTRFTNEQFF; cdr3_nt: TGTGCCAGCAGCTCCCCCGGGACTAGGTTCACCAATGAGCAGTTCTTC
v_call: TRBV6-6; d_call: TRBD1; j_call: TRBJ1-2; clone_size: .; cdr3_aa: CASSTFGTGIPYGYTF; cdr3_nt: TGTGCCAGCAGTACATTCGGGACAGGGATCCCCTATGGCTACACCTTC
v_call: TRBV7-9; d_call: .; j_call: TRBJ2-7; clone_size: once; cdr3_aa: CASSPSEYEQYF; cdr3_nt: TGTGCCAGCAGCCCCAGTGAATACGAGCAGTACTTC
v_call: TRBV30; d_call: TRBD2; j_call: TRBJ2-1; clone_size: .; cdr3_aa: CAWSPRAGGYNEQFF; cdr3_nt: TGTGCCTGGAGTCCCCGAGCGGGGGGTTACAATGAGCAGTTCTTC
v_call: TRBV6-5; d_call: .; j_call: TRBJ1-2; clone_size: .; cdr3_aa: CASSYSGNGYTF; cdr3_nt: TGTGCCAGCAGTTATTCAGGGAATGGCTACACCTTC
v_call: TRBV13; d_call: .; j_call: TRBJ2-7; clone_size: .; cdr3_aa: CASSLERGRDEQYF; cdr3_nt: TGTGCCAGCAGCTTAGAACGGGGTCGGGACGAGCAGTACTTC
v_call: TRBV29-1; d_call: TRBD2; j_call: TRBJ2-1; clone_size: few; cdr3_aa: CSVRLADSYNEQFF; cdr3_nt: TGCAGCGTCCGACTAGCGGACTCCTACAATGAGCAGTTCTTC
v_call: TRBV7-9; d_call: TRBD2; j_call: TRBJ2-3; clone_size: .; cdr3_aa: CASSQVLAGRDTQYF; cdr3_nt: TGTGCCAGCAGCCAAGTACTAGCGGGGAGGGATACGCAGTATTTT
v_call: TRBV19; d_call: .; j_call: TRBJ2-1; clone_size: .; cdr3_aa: CASSPQGAVRGNEQFF; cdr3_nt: TGTGCCAGTAGTCCCCAGGGTGCGGTAAGGGGCAATGAGCAGTTCTTC
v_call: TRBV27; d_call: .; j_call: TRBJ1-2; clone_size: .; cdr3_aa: CASSSGQSLYGYTF; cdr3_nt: TGTGCCAGCAGTTCAGGACAGTCTCTCTATGGCTACACCTTC
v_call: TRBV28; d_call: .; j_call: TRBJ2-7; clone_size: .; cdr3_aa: CASSADQGRAYEQYF; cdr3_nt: TGTGCCAGCAGTGCAGATCAGGGGAGGGCCTACGAGCAGTACTTC
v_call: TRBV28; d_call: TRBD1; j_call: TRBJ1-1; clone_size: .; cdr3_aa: CASTAGTGRIRLAEAFF; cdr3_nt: TGTGCCAGCACCGCCGGGACAGGGAGGATTAGATTGGCTGAAGCTTTCTTT
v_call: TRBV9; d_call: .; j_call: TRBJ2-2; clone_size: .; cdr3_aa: CASGPGNLGTGELFF; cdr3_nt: TGTGCCAGCGGGCCCGGGAACCTGGGTACCGGGGAGCTGTTTTTT